This T cell receptor (beta chain) was captured by sequencing in a study of blood T cell repertoires in COVID-19. Study in general: The samples span acute and convalescent COVID-19 from the United States, Italy and Spain. Nucleic acid was either cDNA or gDNA, and it came from T cells, B-cell-depleted T cells, or PBMCs.

The authors' processing: Amplifying reference gene primers gave estimates of nucleated cell counts. The protocol was immunoSEQ multiplex PCR, while the TCRdb copy is restricted to in-frame clones and leaves out a portion. V and J calls and clone size are as listed in that table; D and trimming were resolved from the DNA. Among roughly 20,000 clones listed, roughly 89% were seen once. There are 14 residues in the CDR3. Trimming removed 0 bases at V and 7 bases at J, with 7 bases between. Germline V CDR1 and CDR2: MNHEY, SMNVEV (reference sequence). The receptor comes from a man aged 55 to 70 with active COVID-19. The sequenced sample consisted of peripheral blood. The chain couples TRBV27 to TRBJ1-6; D unclear. The CDR3 loop is CASSLSGRNSPLHF. The CDR3 nucleotides are TGTGCCAGCAGTTTATCGGGCAGAAATTCACCCCTCCACTTT.